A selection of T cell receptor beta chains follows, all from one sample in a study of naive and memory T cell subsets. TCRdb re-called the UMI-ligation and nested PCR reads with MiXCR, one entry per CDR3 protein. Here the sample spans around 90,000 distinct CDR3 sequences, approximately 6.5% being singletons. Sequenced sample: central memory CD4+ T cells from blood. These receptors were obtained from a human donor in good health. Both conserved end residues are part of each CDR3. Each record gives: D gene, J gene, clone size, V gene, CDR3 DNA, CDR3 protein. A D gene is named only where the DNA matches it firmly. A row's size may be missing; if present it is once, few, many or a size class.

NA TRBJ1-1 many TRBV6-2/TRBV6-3 TGTGCCAGCAGTTACATGGGGAAAACTGAAGCTTTCTTT CASSYMGKTEAFF
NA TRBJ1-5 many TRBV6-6 TGTGCCAGCAGTTACGAAGTCTCTGAGAGGCGGCAGCCCCAGCATTTT CASSYEVSERRQPQHF
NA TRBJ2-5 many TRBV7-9 TGTGCCAGCAGCTTAGTCGGGGGCTGGGAGACCCAGTACTTC CASSLVGGWETQYF
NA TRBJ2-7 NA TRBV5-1 TGCGCCAGCAGCAGGGGGTTAGAGGCCTACGAGCAGTACTTC CASSRGLEAYEQYF
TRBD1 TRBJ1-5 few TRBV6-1 TGTGCCAGCAGAAAAAACCACCGGGACAGGGTAGATCAGCCCCAGCATTTT CASRKNHRDRVDQPQHF
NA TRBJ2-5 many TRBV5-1 TGCGCCAGCAGCTTGCTTGGGCGCGTCGGAGCAGGCCGGGAGACCCAGTACTTC CASSLLGRVGAGRETQYF
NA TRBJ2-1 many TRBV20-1 TGCAGTGCTACCGAACCGACAGGCTCCTACAATGAGCAGTTCTTC CSATEPTGSYNEQFF
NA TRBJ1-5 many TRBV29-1 TGCAGCGTTGGGCTGGACCCAACCGATAATCAGCCCCAGCATTTT CSVGLDPTDNQPQHF
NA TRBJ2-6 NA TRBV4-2 TGTGCCAGCAGCCAAGATAGGGTGGCTGGGGCCAACGTCCTGACTTTC CASSQDRVAGANVLTF
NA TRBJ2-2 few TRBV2 TGTGCCAGCAGTGGGGGCCCCGGAGGCGGGGAGCTGTTTTTT CASSGGPGGGELFF
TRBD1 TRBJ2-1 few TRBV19 TGTGCCAGTAGTCTCCGACCGACAGGGATCTACAATGAGCAGTTCTTC CASSLRPTGIYNEQFF
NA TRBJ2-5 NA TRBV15 TGTGCCACCAGCAGAGGGTTGGGCAGTACCGGAATCGAGACCCAGTACTTC CATSRGLGSTGIETQYF
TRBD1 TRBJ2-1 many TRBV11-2 TGTGCCAGCAGCTCCGGCAGGGGGTCCTACAATGAGCAGTTCTTC CASSSGRGSYNEQFF
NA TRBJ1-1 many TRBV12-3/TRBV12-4 TGTGCCAGCACCCTAAGGACTGGCCCTGAAGCTTTCTTT CASTLRTGPEAFF
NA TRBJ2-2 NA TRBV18 TGTGCCAGCTCACCACGGTCAAGGGACCTGACCGGGGAGCTGTTTTTT CASSPRSRDLTGELFF
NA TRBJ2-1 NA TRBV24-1 TGTGCCACCAGTGATTCGACCAGGGACTACAATGAGCAGTTCTTC CATSDSTRDYNEQFF
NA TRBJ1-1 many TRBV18 TGTGCCAGCTCACCAGCGGCGAGGAACACTGAAGCTTTCTTT CASSPAARNTEAFF
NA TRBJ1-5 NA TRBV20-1 TGCAGTGCCTCACATGGGGGTAGCAATCAGCCCCAGCATTTT CSASHGGSNQPQHF
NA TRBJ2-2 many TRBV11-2 TGTGCCAGCAGCCTCCGTGGGGGCACCGGGGAGCTGTTTTTT CASSLRGGTGELFF
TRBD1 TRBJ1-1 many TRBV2 TGTGCCAGCAGTGAAACAGGGGGCATGAACACTGAAGCTTTCTTT CASSETGGMNTEAFF
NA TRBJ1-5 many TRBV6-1 TGTGCCAGCATCGAGTCAGGGGCTAGTCAGCCCCAGCATTTT CASIESGASQPQHF
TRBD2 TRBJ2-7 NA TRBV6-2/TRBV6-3 TGTGCCAGCAGTCCAACCTGGACTAGCGGGATCCACGAGCAGTACTTC CASSPTWTSGIHEQYF
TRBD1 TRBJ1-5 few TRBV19 TGTGCCAGTAGTGACAGGGGGCGAGAGCAGCCCCAGCATTTT CASSDRGREQPQHF
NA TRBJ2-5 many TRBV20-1 TGCAGTGCTAGACCACAAGAGACCCAGTACTTC CSARPQETQYF
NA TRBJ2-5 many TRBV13 TGTGCCAGCAGCCTAACCCAGCGAGAGACCCAGTACTTC CASSLTQRETQYF
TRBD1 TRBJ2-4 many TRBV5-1 TGCGCCAGCAGCTTGGGACAGGGGAGTAGCATTCAGTACTTC CASSLGQGSSIQYF
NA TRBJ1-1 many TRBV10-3 TGTGCCGCCGAGACTCCGGGGACTGAAGCTTTCTTT CAAETPGTEAFF
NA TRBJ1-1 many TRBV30 TGTGCCTGGCTAGATATCACTGAAGCTTTCTTT CAWLDITEAFF
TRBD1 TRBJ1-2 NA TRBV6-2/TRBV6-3 TGTGCCAGCAGTTCCGCGGACAGGTTCCTAGGCTACACCTTC CASSSADRFLGYTF
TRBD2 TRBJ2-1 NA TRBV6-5 TGTGCCAGCAGTCCCACTGGGTCTAGCGGGAGTGAGCAGTTCTTC CASSPTGSSGSEQFF
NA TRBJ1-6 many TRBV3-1 TGTGCCAGCAGCCCCTCTGAAAGGACACCCCTCCACTTT CASSPSERTPLHF
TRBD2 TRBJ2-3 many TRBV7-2 TGTGCCAGCAGCTTAGTAGCGGGGGTCCAAGATACGCAGTATTTT CASSLVAGVQDTQYF
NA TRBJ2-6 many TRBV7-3 TGTGCCAGCAGCTTATACCCTTCTGGGGCCAACGTCCTGACTTTC CASSLYPSGANVLTF
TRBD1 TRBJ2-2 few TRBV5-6 TGTGCCAGCAGCGGGGTTACAGGGGACACCGGGGAGCTGTTTTTT CASSGVTGDTGELFF
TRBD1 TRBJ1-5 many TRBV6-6 TGTGCCAGCAGAGCGAAGACAGGGTCGAGCAATCAGCCCCAGCATTTT CASRAKTGSSNQPQHF
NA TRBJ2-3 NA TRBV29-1 TGCAGCGTTTTAATACCAGATACGCAGTATTTT CSVLIPDTQYF
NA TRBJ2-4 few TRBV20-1 TGCAGTGCTAGAAGACTCCAACAACTAGCCAAAAACATTCAGTACTTC CSARRLQQLAKNIQYF
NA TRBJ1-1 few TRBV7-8 TGTGCCAGCAGCTTAGCGGGCCCGGACACTGAAGCTTTCTTT CASSLAGPDTEAFF
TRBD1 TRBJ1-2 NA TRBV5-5 TGTGCCAGCAGCCCGACAGGGTCAAGGGATGGCTACACCTTC CASSPTGSRDGYTF
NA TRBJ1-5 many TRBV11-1 TGTGCCAGCAGCCTAGACAACCTTCTCGGCAATCAGCCCCAGCATTTT CASSLDNLLGNQPQHF
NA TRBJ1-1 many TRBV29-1 TGCAGCGCGAGGACAGCGAACACTGAAGCTTTCTTT CSARTANTEAFF
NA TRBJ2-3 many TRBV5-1 TGCGCCAGCAGCCTGCAAGGGTTTTCGTATTTT CASSLQGFSYF